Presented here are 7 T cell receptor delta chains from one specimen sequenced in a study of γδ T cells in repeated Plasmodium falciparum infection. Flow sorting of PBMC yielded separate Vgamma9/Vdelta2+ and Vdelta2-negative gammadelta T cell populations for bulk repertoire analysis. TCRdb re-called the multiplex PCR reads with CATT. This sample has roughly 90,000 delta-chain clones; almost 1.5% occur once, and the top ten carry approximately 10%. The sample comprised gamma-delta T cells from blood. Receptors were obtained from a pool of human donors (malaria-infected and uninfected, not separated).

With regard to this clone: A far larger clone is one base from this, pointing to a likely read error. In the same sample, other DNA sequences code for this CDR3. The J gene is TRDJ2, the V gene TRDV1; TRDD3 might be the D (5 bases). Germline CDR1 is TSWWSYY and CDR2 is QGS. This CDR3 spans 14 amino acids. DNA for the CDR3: TGTGCTCTCGGGGAAAATGCCCTGGAGGCACAACTCTTCTTT. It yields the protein CALGENALEAQLFF.

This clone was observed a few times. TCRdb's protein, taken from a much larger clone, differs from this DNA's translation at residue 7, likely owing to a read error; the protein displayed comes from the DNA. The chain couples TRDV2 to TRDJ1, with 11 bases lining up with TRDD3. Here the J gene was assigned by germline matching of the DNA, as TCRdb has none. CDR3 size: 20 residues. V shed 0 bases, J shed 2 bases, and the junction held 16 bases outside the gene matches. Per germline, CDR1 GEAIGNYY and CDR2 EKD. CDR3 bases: TGTGCCTGTGACACCCTTGCTGGGGGATACCCCGACAGAATGACCGATAAACTCATCTTT. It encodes CACDTLAGGYPDRMTDKLIF.

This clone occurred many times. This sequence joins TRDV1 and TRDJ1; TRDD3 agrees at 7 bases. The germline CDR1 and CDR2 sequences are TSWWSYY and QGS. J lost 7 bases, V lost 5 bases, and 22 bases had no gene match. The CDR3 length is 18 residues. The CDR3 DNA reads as TGTGCTCTTGGGCCTGCTAAACCCGTACAGGGGGATTGGGGTAAACTCATCTTT. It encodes CALGPAKPVQGDWGKLIF.

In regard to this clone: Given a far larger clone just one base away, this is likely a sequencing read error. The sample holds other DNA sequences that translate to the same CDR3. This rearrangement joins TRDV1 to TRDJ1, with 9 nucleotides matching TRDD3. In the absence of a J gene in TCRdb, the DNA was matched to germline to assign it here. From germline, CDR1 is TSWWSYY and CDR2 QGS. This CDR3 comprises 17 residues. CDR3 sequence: CALGDSTGIRYSDKLIF. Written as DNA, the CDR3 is TGTGCCCTTGGGGATTCTACGGGGATACGATACAGCGATAAACTCATCTTT.

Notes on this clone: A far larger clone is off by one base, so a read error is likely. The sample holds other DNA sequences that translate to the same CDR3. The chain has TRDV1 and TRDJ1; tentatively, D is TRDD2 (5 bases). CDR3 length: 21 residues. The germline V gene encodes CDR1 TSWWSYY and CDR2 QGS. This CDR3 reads CALGELSTYAFNMPYTDKLIF. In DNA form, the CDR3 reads TGTGCTCTTGGGGAACTAAGTACCTACGCCTTCAACATGCCGTACACCGATAAGCTCATCTTT.

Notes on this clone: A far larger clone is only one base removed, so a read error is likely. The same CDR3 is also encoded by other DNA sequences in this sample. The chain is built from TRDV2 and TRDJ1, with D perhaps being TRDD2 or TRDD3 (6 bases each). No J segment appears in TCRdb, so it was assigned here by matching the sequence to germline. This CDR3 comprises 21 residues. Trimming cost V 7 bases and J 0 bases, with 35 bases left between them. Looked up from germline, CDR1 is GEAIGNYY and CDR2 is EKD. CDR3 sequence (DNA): TGTGCCTGCGACCTCCCTTCCCTCCCCCTGGGGATGGGGAGGTACACCGATAAACTCATCTTT. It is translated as CACDLPSLPLGMGRYTDKLIF.

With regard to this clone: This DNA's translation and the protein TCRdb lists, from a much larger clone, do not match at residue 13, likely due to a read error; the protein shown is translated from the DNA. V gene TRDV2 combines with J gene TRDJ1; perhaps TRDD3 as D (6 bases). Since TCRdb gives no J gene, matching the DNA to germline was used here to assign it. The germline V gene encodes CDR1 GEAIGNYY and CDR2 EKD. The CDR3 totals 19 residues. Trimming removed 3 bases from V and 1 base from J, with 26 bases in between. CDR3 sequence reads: CACDPLPVRIPDPTDKLIF. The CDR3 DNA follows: TGTGCCTGTGACCCTCTTCCAGTCCGGATACCGGATCCCACCGATAAACTCATCTTT.